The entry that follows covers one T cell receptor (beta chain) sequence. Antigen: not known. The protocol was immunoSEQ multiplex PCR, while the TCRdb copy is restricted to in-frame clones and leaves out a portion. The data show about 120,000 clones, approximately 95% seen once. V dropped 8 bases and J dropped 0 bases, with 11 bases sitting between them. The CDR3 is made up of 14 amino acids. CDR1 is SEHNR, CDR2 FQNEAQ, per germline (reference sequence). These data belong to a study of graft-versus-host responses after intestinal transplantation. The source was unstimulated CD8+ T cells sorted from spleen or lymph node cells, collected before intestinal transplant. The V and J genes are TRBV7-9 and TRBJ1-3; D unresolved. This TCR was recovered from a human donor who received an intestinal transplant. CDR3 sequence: CASLRTLSGNTIYF. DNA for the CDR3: TGTGCCAGCTTACGAACTCTCTCTGGAAACACCATATATTTT.